The text below deals with one TCR beta chain. The antigen remains undetermined. Per the germline V gene, CDR1 is DFQATT and CDR2 is SNEGSKA (reference sequence). Trimming left V 1 base short and J 1 base short, with 12 bases between. The CDR3 spans 15 residues. Authors' processing steps: With a range of roughly 23,224 to 690,600, the median per sample was around 97,000 TCRs. TCRdb re-called the 5' RACE reads with MiXCR, one entry per CDR3 protein. For this entry, the V and J calls and clone size follow TCRdb and not the study's own pipeline. The profile covers roughly 81,000 distinct CDR3 sequences, with more than 7% appearing a single time and approximately 2.5% taken by the ten largest. This sample was included in a study of human T cells and chemical hapten exposure. Background on the study: Minor pooled library volume differences mainly drove per-sample TCR yield variation.

The study, taken as a whole, reports: Those TCRs sitting above 1 in 1000 frequency stayed the same with DPC sensitization.

Unfractionated whole blood was the source of the extracted total RNA. The chain employs TRBV20-1 and TRBJ2-3; D is perhaps TRBD2 (5 bases). This receptor was obtained from a male donor in good health. CDR3 sequence: CSARVSGVGTDTQYF. CDR3 sequence (DNA): TGCAGTGCTAGAGTTTCCGGGGTGGGCACAGATACGCAGTATTTT.